These 23 T cell receptor beta chains originate from one sample sequenced in a study of T cell responses to AZD1222 COVID-19 vaccine. Data came from immunoSEQ multiplex PCR; TCRdb stores just in-frame clones and leaves some out. The table records about 160,000 clones, under 95% of them present only once. The sample was peripheral blood, taken on day 0 of MenACWY control vaccination. The receptors shown here come from an adult in good health.

The chain has TRBV29-1 and TRBJ2-3; perhaps TRBD2 as D (6 bases). Trimming removed 7 bases at V and 0 bases at J, with 20 bases between. Looked up from germline, CDR1 is SQVTM and CDR2 is ANQGSEA. The CDR3 has 16 amino acids. The DNA for the CDR3 is TGCAGCGGAGGCTACGGGGCGGGGAAGAGCACAGATACGCAGTATTTT. Translated, it gives CSGGYGAGKSTDTQYF.

This sequence joins TRBV5-4 and TRBJ2-1; 8 positions match TRBD1. This CDR3 is 17 amino acids long. Germline CDR1 is SGHNT and CDR2 is YYREEE (reference sequence). Germline trimming cut 0 bases from V and 6 bases from J; bases unmatched to any gene: 11. This chain's CDR3 is CASSLDWDRKVGNEQFF. CDR3 sequence (DNA): TGTGCCAGCAGCTTGGATTGGGACAGGAAAGTGGGCAATGAGCAGTTCTTC.

The chain uses TRBV29-1 and TRBJ2-1; D uncertain. CDR1 and CDR2 from the germline V gene are SQVTM and ANQGSEA. The V end lost 6 bases, the J end lost 4 bases, and 22 bases lay between the germline ends. The CDR3 contains 16 residues. CDR3 nucleotides: TGCAGCGTCGGGCCGTCCTCCGGCAGCGCATACAATGAGCAGTTCTTC. Residues: CSVGPSSGSAYNEQFF.

CDR3 in DNA: TGTGCTAGTGGTTTGGCCTCCGGGACAGGGACTTCCTACGAGCAGTACTTC. This codes for CASGLASGTGTSYEQYF. The chain uses TRBV12-5 and TRBJ2-7, with 9 bases matching TRBD1. The CDR3 totals 17 residues. Germline V gene sequence: CDR1 LGHNT, CDR2 FRNRAP. V shed 1 base and J 1 base; nucleotides not matched to a gene: 8.

V usage is TRBV5-3 and J usage is TRBJ2-1, with TRBD2 identical over 9 bases. TRBV5-3 is an open reading frame whose function is uncertain. The V segment lost 4 bases and the J segment 5 bases; nucleotides outside the gene matches: 7. The length of the CDR3 is 15 residues. The CDR3 nucleotides read TGTGCCAGAAGCGGGGGACTAGCTTCACACAATGAGCAGTTCTTC. Protein: CARSGGLASHNEQFF.

This clone turned up a few times. This chain joins TRBV7-8 and TRBJ1-1; D remains unclear. The CDR3 is 13 residues long. V lost 1 base and J 1 base, leaving 4 bases between the germline ends. Germline CDR1 is SGHVS and CDR2 is FQNEAQ. This chain's CDR3 is CASSLEANTEAFF. In DNA form, the CDR3 reads TGTGCCAGCAGCTTAGAGGCGAACACTGAAGCTTTCTTT.

The chain joins TRBV19 to TRBJ2-1, with D possibly being TRBD2 (6 bases). From germline, CDR1 is LNHDA and CDR2 SQIVND (reference sequence). CDR3 length: 13 residues. V was pared by 7 bases and J by 6 bases, with 13 bases between. CDR3 DNA: TGTGCCAGTAAGGAGGGAACGGGCAATGAGCAGTTCTTC. It yields the protein CASKEGTGNEQFF.

The rearrangement links TRBV19 to TRBJ2-1, with D unclear. The ends were cut back, 11 bases at V and 4 bases at J, with 18 bases in the middle. This CDR3 has 14 amino acids. From germline, CDR1 is LNHDA and CDR2 SQIVND (reference sequence). CDR3 residues: CAETNRTEYNEQFF. DNA of the CDR3: TGTGCCGAAACCAACCGGACGGAATACAATGAGCAGTTCTTC.

A few counts support this clone. The chain has TRBV15 and TRBJ1-1; D is unclear. The CDR3 length is 13 residues. CDR1 is LNHNV, CDR2 YYDKDF, per germline (reference sequence). V shed 0 bases and J shed 0 bases, with 2 bases lying between them. The CDR3 DNA sequence: TGTGCCACCAGCAGAGATATGAACACTGAAGCTTTCTTT. Protein: CATSRDMNTEAFF.

The chain uses TRBV7-6 and TRBJ1-1, with a tentative D call TRBD1 (6 bases). CDR3 length: 15 amino acids. Germline CDR1 is SGHVS and CDR2 is FNYEAQ. V lost 5 bases and J lost 4, with 17 bases in between. This chain's CDR3 is CASSPPGARVTEAFF. The DNA for the CDR3 is TGTGCCAGCAGCCCCCCGGGGGCTCGGGTCACTGAAGCTTTCTTT. Looking up the rest from reference TRBV7-6 and TRBJ1-1 gives the full variable domain: GAGVSQSPRYKVTKRGQDVALRCDPISGHVSLYWYRQALGQGPEFLTYFNYEAQQDKSGLPNDRFSAERPEGSISTLTIQRTEQRDSAMYRCASSPPGARVTEAFFGQGTRLTVV.

The rearrangement uses TRBV28 and TRBJ2-7; D gene ambiguous. Germline V gene data show CDR1 as MDHEN and CDR2 as SYDVKM. The CDR3 runs to 14 residues. Trimming left V 3 bases short and J 0 bases short, with 9 bases between. The chain's CDR3 is CASSFFRISYEQYF. The CDR3 DNA reads TGTGCCAGCAGTTTTTTCCGGATCTCCTACGAGCAGTACTTC.

The genes are TRBV7-9 and TRBJ2-5; 7 positions match TRBD1. The CDR3 runs 15 residues. CDR1 is SEHNR and CDR2 is FQNEAQ in the germline V gene (reference sequence). The ends lost 6 bases at V and 5 bases at J; junction bases unmatched: 12. CDR3 sequence: CASRGTAYLGETQYF. The CDR3 region has the DNA TGTGCCAGCAGGGGGACAGCCTATCTTGGGGAGACCCAGTACTTC.

The chain joins TRBV27 to TRBJ1-5, with TRBD1 identical over 9 bases. The length of the CDR3 is 15 residues. Germline-derived CDR1 and CDR2 are MNHEY and SMNVEV (reference sequence). V shed 8 bases, J shed 6 bases, and the junction held 11 bases outside the gene matches. CDR3 sequence: CASGTPGQGGQPQHF. CDR3 nucleotides: TGTGCCAGCGGAACGCCGGGACAGGGCGGTCAGCCCCAGCATTTT.

The chain carries TRBV30 and TRBJ2-7; D call uncertain. V was clipped by 1 base and J by 3 bases, with 10 bases between them. The CDR3 is 13 amino acids. The germline gives CDR1 GTSNPN, CDR2 SVGIG (reference sequence). The DNA for the CDR3 is TGTGCCTGGAGTGGACCAGGCGGCTACGAGCAGTACTTC. Residues: CAWSGPGGYEQYF.

The gene calls are TRBV28 and TRBJ1-3; D is undetermined. Per the germline V gene, CDR1 is MDHEN and CDR2 is SYDVKM. Trimming cost V 7 bases and J 0 bases, with 16 bases left between them. The CDR3 sequence is 16 residues long. CDR3 region: CASTTPRMISGNTIYF. The CDR3 DNA reads TGTGCCAGCACCACTCCCCGAATGATCTCTGGAAACACCATATATTTT.

The chain is built from TRBV28 and TRBJ2-1; the match to TRBD1 covers 7 bases. The CDR3 is 16 residues long. The J segment lost 7 bases and the V segment lost 2 bases, leaving 11 bases of the junction unmatched. The V gene's germline CDR1 is MDHEN and CDR2 SYDVKM. In DNA, the CDR3 is TGTGCCAGCAGTTTAGTGGCCGGTGGGACAGCTAATGAGCAGTTCTTC. Translating it yields CASSLVAGGTANEQFF.

The chain combines TRBV28 with TRBJ1-1; D uncertain. CDR3 length: 16 residues. In germline, CDR1 is MDHEN, CDR2 SYDVKM. Trimming pared 5 bases from V and 0 bases from J, leaving 16 bases between. CDR3 protein: CASSQRTNGMNTEAFF. CDR3 bases: TGTGCCAGCAGTCAAAGGACGAACGGAATGAACACTGAAGCTTTCTTT.

J is TRBJ1-2 and V is TRBV6-2 or TRBV6-3; tentatively, D is TRBD1 (5 bases). The CDR3 is made up of 15 amino acids. V gave up 2 bases and J gave up 8 bases, with 18 bases separating them. The V gene's germline CDR1 is MNHEY and CDR2 SVGEGT. DNA for the CDR3: TGTGCCAGCAGTTACCCCACAGAGGGGAATAGAGGCTACACCTTC. Its translation: CASSYPTEGNRGYTF.

The chain recombines TRBV21-1 with TRBJ1-1. TRBV21-1 is annotated as a pseudogene. The CDR3 length is 15 residues. The CDR3 reads CASSKVRNRGTEAFF. The CDR3 coding sequence is TGTGCCAGCAGCAAAGTCAGAAATAGAGGGACTGAAGCTTTCTTT.

The rearrangement links TRBV10-3 to TRBJ1-4; unclear D gene. The CDR3 runs to 15 residues. V was trimmed by 4 bases and J by 7 bases, leaving 16 bases between them. CDR1 ENHRY and CDR2 SYGVKD come from the germline V gene. The CDR3 is CAISGGGGLSEKLFF. In nucleotides, the CDR3 is TGTGCCATCAGTGGGGGAGGAGGGCTGAGTGAAAAACTGTTTTTT.

This chain uses TRBV2 with TRBJ1-1; TRBD1 is a possible D gene (5 bases). The CDR3 has 15 residues. CDR1 and CDR2 (germline): SNHLY, FYNNEI. The V gene lost 7 bases and the J gene lost 5 bases, with 20 bases spanning the gap. For the CDR3, the DNA is TGTGCCAGCACAATTGAGGGGCCCTCGCGGACTGAAGCTTTCTTT. This encodes CASTIEGPSRTEAFF.

This clone has only a few counts. Within the sample, other DNA sequences also encode this same CDR3. The chain is built from TRBV30 and TRBJ1-1, with D unclear. The CDR3 loop spans 13 amino acids. With 0 bases removed from V and 1 base from J, the gap between germline ends came to 6 bases. Germline loops: CDR1 GTSNPN, CDR2 SVGIG (reference sequence). The CDR3 coding sequence is TGTGCCTGGAGTGTAGCGGGGAACACTGAAGCTTTCTTT. Protein product: CAWSVAGNTEAFF.

The rearrangement links TRBV20-1 to TRBJ1-2; 8 bases are shared with TRBD1. CDR3 length: 12 amino acids. V was pared by 3 bases and J by 8 bases, with 5 bases of the junction left unmatched. Germline V CDR1 and CDR2: DFQATT, SNEGSKA (reference sequence). This CDR3 reads CSASRQGKGYTF. The CDR3 DNA reads TGCAGTGCTAGTAGACAGGGGAAAGGCTACACCTTC.